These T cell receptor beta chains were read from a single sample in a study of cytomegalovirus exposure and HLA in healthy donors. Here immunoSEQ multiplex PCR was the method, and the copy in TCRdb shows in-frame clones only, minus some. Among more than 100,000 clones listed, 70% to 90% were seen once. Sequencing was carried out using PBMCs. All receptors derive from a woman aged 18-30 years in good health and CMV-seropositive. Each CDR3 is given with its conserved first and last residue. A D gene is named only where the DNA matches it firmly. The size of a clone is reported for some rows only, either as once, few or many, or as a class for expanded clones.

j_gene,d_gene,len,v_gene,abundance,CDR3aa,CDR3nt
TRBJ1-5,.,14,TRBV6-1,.,CASSEAGGNQPQHF,TGTGCCAGCAGTGAAGCCGGGGGCAATCAGCCCCAGCATTTT
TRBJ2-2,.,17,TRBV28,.,CASSLLIGVGGSGELFF,TGTGCCAGCAGTTTATTGATCGGCGTCGGGGGATCCGGGGAGCTGTTTTTT
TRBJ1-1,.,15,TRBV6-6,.,CASSYAQGGMTEAFF,TGTGCCAGCAGTTACGCGCAGGGCGGGATGACTGAAGCTTTCTTT
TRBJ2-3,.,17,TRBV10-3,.,CAISESIIRESTDTQYF,TGTGCCATCAGTGAGTCGATAATACGGGAGAGCACAGATACGCAGTATTTT
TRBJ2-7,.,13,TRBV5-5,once,CASSLGLAREQYF,TGTGCCAGCAGCTTGGGCCTAGCGAGAGAGCAGTACTTC
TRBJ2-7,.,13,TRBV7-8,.,CASSLLNGNEQYF,TGTGCCAGCAGCTTACTTAACGGGAACGAGCAGTACTTC
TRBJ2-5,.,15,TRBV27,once,CASSRGRLAGETQYF,TGTGCCAGCAGCCGGGGGCGACTAGCAGGGGAGACCCAGTACTTC
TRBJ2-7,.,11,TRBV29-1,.,CSVLGGYEQYF,TGCAGCGTTTTAGGGGGTTACGAGCAGTACTTC
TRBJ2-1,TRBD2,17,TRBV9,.,CASSVGRGLAGGGEQFF,TGTGCCAGCAGCGTCGGAAGGGGACTAGCGGGAGGTGGTGAGCAGTTCTTC
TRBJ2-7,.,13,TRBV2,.,CASKMAGLYEQYF,TGTGCCAGCAAGATGGCGGGACTCTACGAGCAGTACTTC
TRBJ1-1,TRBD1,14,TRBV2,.,CASIRQGVGAEAFF,TGTGCCAGCATCAGACAGGGGGTAGGGGCTGAAGCTTTCTTT
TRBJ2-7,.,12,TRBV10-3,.,CAISETRYEQYF,TGTGCCATCAGTGAGACGCGCTACGAGCAGTACTTC
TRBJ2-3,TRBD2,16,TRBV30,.,CALRASGRGSTDTQYF,TGTGCCTTAAGGGCTAGCGGGCGGGGGAGCACAGATACGCAGTATTTT
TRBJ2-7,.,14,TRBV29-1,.,CSVEGEGRGDEQYF,TGCAGCGTTGAGGGAGAGGGAAGAGGAGACGAGCAGTACTTC
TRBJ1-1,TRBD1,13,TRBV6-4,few,CASSWQGDTEAFF,TGTGCCAGCAGTTGGCAGGGGGACACTGAAGCTTTCTTT
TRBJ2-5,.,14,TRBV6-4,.,CASSPNGRKETQYF,TGTGCCAGCAGCCCCAATGGGAGAAAAGAGACCCAGTACTTC
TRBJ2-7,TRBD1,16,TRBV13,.,CASSFAGTGGSYEQYF,TGTGCCAGCAGCTTCGCCGGGACAGGAGGCTCCTACGAGCAGTACTTC
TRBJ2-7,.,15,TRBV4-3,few,CASSQDSRQPYEQYF,TGCGCCAGCAGCCAAGATAGTAGACAACCATACGAGCAGTACTTC
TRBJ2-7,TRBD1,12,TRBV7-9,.,CASSPGTAEQYF,TGTGCCAGCAGCCCCGGGACAGCAGAGCAGTACTTC
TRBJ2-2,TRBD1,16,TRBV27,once,CASRPGGSPNTGELFF,TGTGCCAGCAGGCCAGGGGGCTCGCCAAACACCGGGGAGCTGTTTTTT
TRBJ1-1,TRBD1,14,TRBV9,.,CASSPGTGITEAFF,TGTGCCAGCAGCCCCGGGACAGGGATTACTGAAGCTTTCTTT
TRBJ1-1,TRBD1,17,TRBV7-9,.,CASSRDPTGAVEREAFF,TGTGCCAGCAGCCGAGACCCTACAGGGGCGGTGGAGAGAGAAGCTTTCTTT
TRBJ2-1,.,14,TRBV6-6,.,CASRREGNGYEQFF,TGTGCCAGCAGACGCGAAGGCAACGGGTATGAGCAGTTCTTC
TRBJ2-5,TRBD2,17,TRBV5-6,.,CASSLGGVAGDWETQYF,TGTGCCAGCAGCTTGGGGGGGGTAGCGGGAGACTGGGAGACCCAGTACTTC
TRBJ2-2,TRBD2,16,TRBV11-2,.,CASSRLAGANTGELFF,TGTGCCAGCAGCAGACTAGCGGGAGCGAACACCGGGGAGCTGTTTTTT
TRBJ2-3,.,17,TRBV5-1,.,CASSLAVGARRGDTQYF,TGCGCCAGCAGCTTGGCTGTGGGGGCCAGACGGGGCGATACGCAGTATTTT
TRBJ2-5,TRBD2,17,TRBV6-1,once,CASSESLVGGGQETQYF,TGTGCCAGCAGTGAATCCCTGGTCGGGGGGGGCCAGGAGACCCAGTACTTC
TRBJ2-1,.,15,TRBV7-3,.,CASSPNSGSYNEQFF,TGTGCCAGCAGCCCAAACTCGGGGTCTTACAATGAGCAGTTCTTC
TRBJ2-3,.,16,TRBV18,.,CASSLNARTSTDTQYF,TGTGCCAGCTCACTCAACGCACGAACTAGCACAGATACGCAGTATTTT
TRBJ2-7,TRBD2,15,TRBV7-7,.,CASSGGVGGLYEQYF,TGTGCTAGCAGCGGGGGTGTAGGGGGTTTGTACGAGCAGTACTTC
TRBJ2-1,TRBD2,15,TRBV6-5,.,CASSLAGTSSGEQFF,TGTGCCAGCAGTTTAGCCGGGACTAGCTCCGGTGAGCAGTTCTTC
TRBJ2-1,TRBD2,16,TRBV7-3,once,CASSLTPGGGGNEQFF,TGTGCCAGCAGCTTAACGCCGGGGGGAGGTGGGAATGAGCAGTTCTTC
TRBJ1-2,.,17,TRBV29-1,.,CSVGGLTGAQRGYGYTF,TGCAGCGTTGGGGGACTGACAGGCGCACAGCGGGGGTATGGCTACACCTTC
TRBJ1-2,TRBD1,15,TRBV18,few,CASSPRTGEAYGYTF,TGTGCCAGCTCACCTAGGACAGGGGAGGCCTATGGCTACACCTTC
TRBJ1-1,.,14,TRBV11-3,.,CASSQVDSGIEAFF,TGTGCCAGCAGCCAGGTGGATTCAGGGATTGAAGCTTTCTTT
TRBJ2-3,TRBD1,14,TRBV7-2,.,CASSLVRGKDTQYF,TGTGCCAGCAGCTTAGTCAGGGGGAAGGATACGCAGTATTTT
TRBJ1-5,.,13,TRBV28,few,CASSLFQDQPQHF,TGTGCCAGCAGTTTATTCCAGGATCAGCCCCAGCATTTT
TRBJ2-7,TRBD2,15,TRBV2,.,CASSEERGGSYEQYF,TGTGCCAGCAGTGAAGAGCGGGGCGGATCCTACGAGCAGTACTTC
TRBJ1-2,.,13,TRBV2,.,CASSVGGDYGYTF,TGTGCCAGCAGTGTAGGGGGGGACTATGGCTACACCTTC
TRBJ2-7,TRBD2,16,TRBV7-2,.,CASSLGVAGGLYEQYF,TGTGCCAGCAGCTTAGGAGTAGCGGGAGGCCTCTACGAGCAGTACTTC
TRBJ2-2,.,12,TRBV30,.,CARRLGAGELFF,TGTGCCAGGAGACTAGGTGCCGGGGAGCTGTTTTTT